This T cell receptor (beta chain) was profiled in a study of regulatory T cells in long-lasting Graves disease. Broader study findings: The researchers studied only peripheral blood, not thyroid tissue.

A remark on this clonotype: Its antigen is unidentified.

Relying on iRepertoire HTBI primers and Arm-PCR of CDR3 regions, the team built TCR beta libraries. TCRdb ran MiXCR on the multiplex PCR reads and lists one entry per CDR3 protein. The sample contains hundreds of thousands of distinct CDR3 sequences, around 16% of which appear only once. Time point denoted: newly diagnosed GD, antithyroid drugs for less than 3 months. TCR sequences were obtained from RNA taken from PBMCs. V lost 4 bases and J lost 3; bases outside the gene matches: 11. The length of the CDR3 is 16 residues. Germline loops: CDR1 WSHSY, CDR2 SAAADI. Material: peripheral blood mononuclear cells (PBMCs), obtained at new diagnosis, from a patient treated with antithyroid drugs. The receptor was derived from a female donor with Graves disease. V gene TRBV10-2 combines with J gene TRBJ2-7; the match to TRBD2 covers 8 bases. The DNA for the CDR3 is TGCGCCAGCAGTGGGGGTGGCGGGAGGACCCACTACGAGCAGTACTTC. Translated: CASSGGGGRTHYEQYF.